This T cell receptor (beta chain) was retrieved from a study of T cells in tuberculosis. Study-wide background: IGRA-negative adolescents, IGRA-positive adolescents with latent tuberculosis and adults with active tuberculosis formed this South African cohort. Study-wide results and limits: Active tuberculosis TCR-alpha repertoires lay closer to GMM-specific TCRs than IGRA-negative controls, suggesting clonal expansion.

Note on this clone: Its specificity is not known.

The table came from immunoSEQ multiplex PCR; TCRdb's copy has only in-frame clones and leaves some out. The sample shows about 33,000 clones, 85% to 95% of them seen only once. V gave up 0 bases and J gave up 7 bases; unmatched junction bases: 7. Germline V gives CDR1 LNHNV, CDR2 YYDKDF (reference sequence). The CDR3 is 16 residues long. The genes are TRBV15 and TRBJ2-1, with 9 bases aligning to TRBD1. Sequencing input: PBMCs. This clonotype originated in a donor between 10 and 35 years old with latent tuberculosis or without tuberculosis infection. Some clones in this sample may be carry-over from other donors' samples. The CDR3 protein is CATSRDLGQGKNEQFF. DNA of the CDR3: TGTGCCACCAGCAGAGATCTGGGACAGGGAAAAAATGAGCAGTTCTTC.